This TCR beta chain was found in a study of T-cell reconstitution after alpha-beta-depleted transplantation in children. The CDR3 sequence is 10 residues long. V was clipped by 6 bases and J by 6 bases, with 8 bases between them. Germline CDR1 reads DFQATT; CDR2 reads SNEGSKA (reference sequence). This clonotype was picked up many times. Unique molecular identifiers featured in how the TCRbeta library was prepared. Each CDR3 protein gets one entry after TCRdb re-called the PCR reads with MiXCR. Found here are over 550,000 distinct CDR3 sequences, over 9.5% of them singletons; the top ten hold approximately 4.1%.

The sample here was PBMCs from the stem cell graft donor, taken from the stem cell graft. The chain has TRBV20-1 and TRBJ1-2, with D tentatively TRBD1 (5 bases). This TCR was recovered from a human donor who donated a stem cell graft to a child with acute myeloid leukemia. The CDR3 loop is CSARGDGYTF. The CDR3, as DNA: TGCAGTGCCCGAGGGGATGGCTACACCTTC.